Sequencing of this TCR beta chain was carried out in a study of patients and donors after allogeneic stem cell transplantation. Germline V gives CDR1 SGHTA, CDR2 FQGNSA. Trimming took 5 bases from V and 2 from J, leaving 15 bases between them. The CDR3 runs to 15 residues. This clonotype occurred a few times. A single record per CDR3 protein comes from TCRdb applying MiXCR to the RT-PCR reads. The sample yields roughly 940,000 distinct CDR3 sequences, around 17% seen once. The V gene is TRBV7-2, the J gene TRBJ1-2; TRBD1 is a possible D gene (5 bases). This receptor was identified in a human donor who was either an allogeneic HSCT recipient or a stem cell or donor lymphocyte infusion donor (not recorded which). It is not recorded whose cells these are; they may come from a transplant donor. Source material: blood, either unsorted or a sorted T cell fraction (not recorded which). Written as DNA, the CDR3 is TGTGCCAGCAGCCGTCCCGGGGGAAGCAACTATGGCTACACCTTC. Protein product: CASSRPGGSNYGYTF.